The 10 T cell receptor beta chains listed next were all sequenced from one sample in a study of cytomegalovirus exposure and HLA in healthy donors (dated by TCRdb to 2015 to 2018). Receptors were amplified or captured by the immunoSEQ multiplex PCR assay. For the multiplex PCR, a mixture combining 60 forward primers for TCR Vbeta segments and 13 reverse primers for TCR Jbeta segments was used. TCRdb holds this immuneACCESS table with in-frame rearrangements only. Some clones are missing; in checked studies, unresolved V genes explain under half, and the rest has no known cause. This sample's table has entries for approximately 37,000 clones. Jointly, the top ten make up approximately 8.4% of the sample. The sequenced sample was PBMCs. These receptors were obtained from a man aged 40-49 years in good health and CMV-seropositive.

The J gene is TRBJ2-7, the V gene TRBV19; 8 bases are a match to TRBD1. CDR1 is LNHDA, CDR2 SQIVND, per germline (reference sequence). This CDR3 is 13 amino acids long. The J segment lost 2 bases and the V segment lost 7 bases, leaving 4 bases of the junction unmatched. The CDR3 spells CASKMTGAYEQYF. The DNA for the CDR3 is TGTGCCAGTAAAATGACAGGGGCCTACGAGCAGTACTTC.

CDR3 residues: CASSVEDSIMAQYF. The CDR3 coding sequence is TGTGCCAGCAGCGTAGAGGACAGCATCATGGCGCAGTATTTT. V is TRBV13 and J is TRBJ2-3; maybe TRBD1 (6 bases). The CDR3 totals 14 residues. V lost 5 bases and J lost 10, with 19 bases in between. Germline V gives CDR1 PRHDT, CDR2 FYEKMQ (reference sequence). The full variable domain, rest sourced from reference TRBV13 and TRBJ2-3, is AAGVIQSPRHLIKEKRETATLKCYPIPRHDTVYWYQQGPGQDPQFLISFYEKMQSDKGSIPDRFSAQQFSDYHSELNMSSLELGDSALYFCASSVEDSIMAQYFGPGTRLTVL.

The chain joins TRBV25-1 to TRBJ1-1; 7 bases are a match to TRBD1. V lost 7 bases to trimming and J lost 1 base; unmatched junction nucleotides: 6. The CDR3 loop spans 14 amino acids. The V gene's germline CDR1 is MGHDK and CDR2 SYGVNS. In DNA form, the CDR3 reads TGTGCCAGCAAACCCGGGACAGCGAACACTGAAGCTTTCTTT. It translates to CASKPGTANTEAFF.

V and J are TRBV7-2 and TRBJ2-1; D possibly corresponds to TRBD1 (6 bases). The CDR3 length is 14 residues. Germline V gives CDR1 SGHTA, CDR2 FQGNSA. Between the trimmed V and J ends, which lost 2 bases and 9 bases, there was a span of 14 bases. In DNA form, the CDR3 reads TGTGCCAGCAGCTTACACGAACAGGGAGTTGAGCAGTTCTTC. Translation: CASSLHEQGVEQFF. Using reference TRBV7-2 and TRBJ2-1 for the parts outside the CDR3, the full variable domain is GAGVSQSPSNKVTEKGKDVELRCDPISGHTALYWYRQSLGQGLEFLIYFQGNSAPDKSGLPSDRFSAERTGGSVSTLTIQRTQQEDSAVYLCASSLHEQGVEQFFGPGTRLTVL.

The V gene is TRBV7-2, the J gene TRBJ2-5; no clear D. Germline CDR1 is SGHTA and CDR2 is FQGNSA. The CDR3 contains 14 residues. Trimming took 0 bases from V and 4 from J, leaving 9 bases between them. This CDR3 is CASSLALQRETQYF. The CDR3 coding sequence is TGTGCCAGCAGCTTAGCCCTCCAGCGAGAGACCCAGTACTTC.

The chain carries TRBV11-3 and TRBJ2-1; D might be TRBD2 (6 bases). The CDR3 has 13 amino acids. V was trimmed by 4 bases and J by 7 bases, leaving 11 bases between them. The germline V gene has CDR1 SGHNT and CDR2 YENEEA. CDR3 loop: CASSYTGENEQFF. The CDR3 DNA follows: TGTGCCAGCAGCTATACGGGAGAGAATGAGCAGTTCTTC.

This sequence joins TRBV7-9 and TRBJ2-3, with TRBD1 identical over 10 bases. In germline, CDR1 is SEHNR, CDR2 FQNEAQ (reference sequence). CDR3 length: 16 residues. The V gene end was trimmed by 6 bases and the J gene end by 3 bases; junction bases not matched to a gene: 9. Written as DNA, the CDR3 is TGTGCCAGCAGGTCGGCAAGGACAGGGGGGACAGATACGCAGTATTTT. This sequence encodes CASRSARTGGTDTQYF.

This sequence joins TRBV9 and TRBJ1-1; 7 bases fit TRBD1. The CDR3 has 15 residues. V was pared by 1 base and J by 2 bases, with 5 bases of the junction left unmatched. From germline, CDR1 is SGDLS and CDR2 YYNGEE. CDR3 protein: CASSVQQGGNTEAFF. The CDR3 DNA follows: TGTGCCAGCAGCGTACAGCAGGGGGGAAACACTGAAGCTTTCTTT.

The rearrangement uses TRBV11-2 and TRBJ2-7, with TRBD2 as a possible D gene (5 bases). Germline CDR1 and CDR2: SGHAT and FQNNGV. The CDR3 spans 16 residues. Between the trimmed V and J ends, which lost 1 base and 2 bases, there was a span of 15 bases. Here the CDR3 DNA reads TGTGCCAGCAGCTTAGCGTGGGCGGGTTCTCCCTACGAGCAGTACTTC. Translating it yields CASSLAWAGSPYEQYF.

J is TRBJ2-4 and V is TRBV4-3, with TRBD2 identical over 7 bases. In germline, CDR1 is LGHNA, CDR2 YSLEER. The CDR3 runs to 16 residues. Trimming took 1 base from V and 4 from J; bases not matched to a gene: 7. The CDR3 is CASSQGLLAEKNIQYF. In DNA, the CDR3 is TGCGCCAGCAGCCAAGGCCTCCTAGCGGAAAAAAACATTCAGTACTTC.